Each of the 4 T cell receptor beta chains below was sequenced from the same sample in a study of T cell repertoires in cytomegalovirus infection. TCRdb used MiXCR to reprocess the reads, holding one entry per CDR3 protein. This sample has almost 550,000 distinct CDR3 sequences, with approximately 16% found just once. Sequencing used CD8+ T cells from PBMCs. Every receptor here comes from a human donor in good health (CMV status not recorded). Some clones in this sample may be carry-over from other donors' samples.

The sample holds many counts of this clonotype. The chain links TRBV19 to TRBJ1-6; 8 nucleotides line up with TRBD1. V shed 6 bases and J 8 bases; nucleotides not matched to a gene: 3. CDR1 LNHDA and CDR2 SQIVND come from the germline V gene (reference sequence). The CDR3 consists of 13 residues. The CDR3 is CASSGQGHSPLHF. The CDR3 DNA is TGTGCCAGTAGCGGACAGGGCCATTCACCCCTCCACTTT.

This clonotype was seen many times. CDR3 loop: CASSRLTGTGVNTIYF. Written as DNA, the CDR3 is TGCGCCAGCAGCCGCCTCACCGGGACAGGGGTGAACACCATATATTTT. The chain combines TRBV4-1 with TRBJ1-3; 10 positions match TRBD1. After removal of 4 bases from V and 7 bases from J, the junction contained 10 bases not matched to a gene. Germline V gene sequence: CDR1 MGHRA, CDR2 YSYEKL. The CDR3 sequence is 16 residues long.

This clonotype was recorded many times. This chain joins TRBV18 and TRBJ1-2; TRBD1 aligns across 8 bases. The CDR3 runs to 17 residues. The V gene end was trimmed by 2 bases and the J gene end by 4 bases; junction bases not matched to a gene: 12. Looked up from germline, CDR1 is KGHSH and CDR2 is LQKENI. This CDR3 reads CASSPSSEGQGAYGYTF. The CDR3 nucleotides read TGTGCCAGCTCACCATCCTCCGAAGGACAGGGTGCCTATGGCTACACCTTC.

The CDR3 spells CATSREGVSGANVLTF. The CDR3 DNA follows: TGTGCCACCAGCAGAGAGGGAGTAAGTGGGGCCAACGTCCTGACTTTC. The chain combines TRBV15 with TRBJ2-6; weak D call: TRBD2 (5 bases). Trimming removed 0 bases from V and 3 bases from J, with 9 bases in between. Per germline, CDR1 LNHNV and CDR2 YYDKDF (reference sequence). The CDR3 is 16 amino acids.